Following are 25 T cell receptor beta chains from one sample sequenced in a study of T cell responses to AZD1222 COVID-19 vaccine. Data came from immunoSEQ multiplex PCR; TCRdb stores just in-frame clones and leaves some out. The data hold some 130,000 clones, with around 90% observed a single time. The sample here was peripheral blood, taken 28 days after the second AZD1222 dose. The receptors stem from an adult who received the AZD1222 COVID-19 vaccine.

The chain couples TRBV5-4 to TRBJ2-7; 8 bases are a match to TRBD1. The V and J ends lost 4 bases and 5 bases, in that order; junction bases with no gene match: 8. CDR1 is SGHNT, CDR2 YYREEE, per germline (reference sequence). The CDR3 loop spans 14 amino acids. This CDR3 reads CASSARTGSDEQYF. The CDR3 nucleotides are TGTGCCAGCAGCGCGCGGACAGGGAGCGACGAGCAGTACTTC.

DNA of the CDR3: TGTGCCAGCAGCTTCCGAAACAATCAGCCCCAGCATTTT. Its protein is CASSFRNNQPQHF. This sequence joins TRBV7-8 and TRBJ1-5; D is uncertain. Deletions cut 3 bases from V and 3 bases from J, with 6 bases between. Germline V gene lookup returns CDR1 SGHVS and CDR2 FQNEAQ. This CDR3 has 13 residues.

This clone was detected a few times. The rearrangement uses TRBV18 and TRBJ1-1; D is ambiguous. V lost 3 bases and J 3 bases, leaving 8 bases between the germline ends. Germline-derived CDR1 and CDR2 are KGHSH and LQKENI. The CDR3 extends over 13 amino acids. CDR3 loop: CASSPNSYTEAFF. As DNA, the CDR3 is TGTGCCAGCTCACCTAATAGTTACACTGAAGCTTTCTTT.

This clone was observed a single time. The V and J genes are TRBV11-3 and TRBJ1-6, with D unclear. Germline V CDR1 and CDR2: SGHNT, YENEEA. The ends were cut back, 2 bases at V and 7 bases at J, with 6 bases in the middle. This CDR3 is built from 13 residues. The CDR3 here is CASSLIGNSPLHF. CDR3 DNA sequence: TGTGCCAGCAGCTTAATTGGGAATTCACCCCTCCACTTT.

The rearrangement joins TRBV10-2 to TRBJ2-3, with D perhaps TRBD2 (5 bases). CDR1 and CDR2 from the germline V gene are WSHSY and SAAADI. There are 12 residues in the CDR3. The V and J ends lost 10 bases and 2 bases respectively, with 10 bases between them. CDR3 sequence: CATRAATDTQYF. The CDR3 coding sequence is TGCGCCACCCGAGCGGCCACAGATACGCAGTATTTT.

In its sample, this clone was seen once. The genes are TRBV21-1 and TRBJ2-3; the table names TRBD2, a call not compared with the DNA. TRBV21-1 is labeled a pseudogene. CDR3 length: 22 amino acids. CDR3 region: CASSKVKIGVNGGGTPTDTQYF. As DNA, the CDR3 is TGTGCCAGCAGCAAAGTAAAAATAGGGGTTAACGGGGGAGGAACCCCCACAGATACGCAGTATTTT.

The CDR3 DNA sequence: TGTGCCAGCAGGCCGAACACCGGGGAGCTGTTTTTT. This gives the protein CASRPNTGELFF. The chain couples TRBV28 to TRBJ2-2; unclear D gene. CDR1 and CDR2 from the germline V gene are MDHEN and SYDVKM. The V end lost 6 bases, the J end lost 0 bases, and 2 bases lay between the germline ends. The CDR3 has 12 amino acids.

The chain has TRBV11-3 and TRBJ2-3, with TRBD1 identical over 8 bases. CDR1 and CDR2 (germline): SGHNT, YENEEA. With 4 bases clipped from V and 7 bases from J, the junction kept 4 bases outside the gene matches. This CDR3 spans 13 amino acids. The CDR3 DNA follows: TGTGCCAGCAGCTCCACAGGGGGAAATACGCAGTATTTT. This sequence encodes CASSSTGGNTQYF. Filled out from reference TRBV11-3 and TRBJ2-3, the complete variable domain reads EAGVVQSPRYKIIEKKQPVAFWCNPISGHNTLYWYLQNLGQGPELLIRYENEEAVDDSQLPKDRFSAERLKGVDSTLKIQPAELGDSAVYLCASSSTGGNTQYFGPGTRLTVL.

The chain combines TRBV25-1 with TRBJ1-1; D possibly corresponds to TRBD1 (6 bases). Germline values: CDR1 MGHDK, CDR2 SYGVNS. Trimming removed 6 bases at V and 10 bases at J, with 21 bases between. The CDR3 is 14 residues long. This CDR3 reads CASRENRALVGAFF. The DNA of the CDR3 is TGTGCCAGCAGAGAAAACAGGGCGCTGGTGGGAGCTTTCTTT. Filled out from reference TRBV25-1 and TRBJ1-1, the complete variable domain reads EADIYQTPRYLVIGTGKKITLECSQTMGHDKMYWYQQDPGMELHLIHYSYGVNSTEKGDLSSESTVSRIRTEHFPLTLESARPSHTSQYLCASRENRALVGAFFGQGTRLTVV.

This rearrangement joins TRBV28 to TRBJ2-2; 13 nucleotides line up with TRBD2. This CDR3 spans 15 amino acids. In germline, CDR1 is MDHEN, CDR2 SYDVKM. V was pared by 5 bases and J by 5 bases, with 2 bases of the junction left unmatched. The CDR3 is CASSTGLAGTGELFF. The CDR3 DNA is TGTGCCAGCAGTACGGGACTAGCGGGAACCGGGGAGCTGTTTTTT.

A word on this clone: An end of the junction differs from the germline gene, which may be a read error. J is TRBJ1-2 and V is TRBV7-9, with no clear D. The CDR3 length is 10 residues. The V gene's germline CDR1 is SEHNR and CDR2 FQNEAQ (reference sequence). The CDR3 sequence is CASSFQAPVF. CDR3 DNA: TGTGCCAGCAGCTTCCAAGCCCCTGTCTTC.

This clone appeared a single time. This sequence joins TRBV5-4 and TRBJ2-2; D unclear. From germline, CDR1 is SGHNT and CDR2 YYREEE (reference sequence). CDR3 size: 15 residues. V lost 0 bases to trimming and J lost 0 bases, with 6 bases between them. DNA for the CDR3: TGTGCCAGCAGCTTGGAGACCGCGAACACCGGGGAGCTGTTTTTT. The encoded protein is CASSLETANTGELFF.

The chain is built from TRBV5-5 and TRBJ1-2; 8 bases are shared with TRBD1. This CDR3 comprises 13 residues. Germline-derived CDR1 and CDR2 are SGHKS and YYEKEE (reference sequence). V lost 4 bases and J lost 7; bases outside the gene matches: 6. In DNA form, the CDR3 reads TGTGCCAGCAGCCTCGGACAGGGTGGTGGCTACACCTTC. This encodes CASSLGQGGGYTF.

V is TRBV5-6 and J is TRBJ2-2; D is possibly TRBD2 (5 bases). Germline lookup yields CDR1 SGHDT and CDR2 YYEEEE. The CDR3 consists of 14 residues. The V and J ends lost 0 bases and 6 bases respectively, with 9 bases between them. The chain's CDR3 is CASSLGPEAGELFF. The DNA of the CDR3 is TGTGCCAGCAGCTTGGGCCCGGAGGCCGGGGAGCTGTTTTTT.

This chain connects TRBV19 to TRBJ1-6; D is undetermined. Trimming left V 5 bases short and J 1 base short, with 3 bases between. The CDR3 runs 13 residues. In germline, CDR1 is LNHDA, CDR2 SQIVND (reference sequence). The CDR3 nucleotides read TGTGCCAGTAGTGTGTCCTATAATTCACCCCTCCACTTT. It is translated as CASSVSYNSPLHF.

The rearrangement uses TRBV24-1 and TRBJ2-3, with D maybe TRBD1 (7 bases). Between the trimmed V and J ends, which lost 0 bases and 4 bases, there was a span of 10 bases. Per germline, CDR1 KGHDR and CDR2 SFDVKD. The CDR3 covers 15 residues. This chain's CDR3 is CATSDLSRGADTQYF. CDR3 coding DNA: TGTGCCACCAGTGATTTGAGCAGGGGGGCAGATACGCAGTATTTT.

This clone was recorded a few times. CDR3 DNA: TGTGCCAGCAGTTTAGACTTGGGCATCTACAATGAGCAGTTCTTC. Amino acid sequence: CASSLDLGIYNEQFF. The V and J genes are TRBV28 and TRBJ2-1; D is unclear. The ends were cut back, 2 bases at V and 3 bases at J, with 11 bases in the middle. Germline CDR1 MDHEN, CDR2 SYDVKM. The CDR3 spans 15 residues.

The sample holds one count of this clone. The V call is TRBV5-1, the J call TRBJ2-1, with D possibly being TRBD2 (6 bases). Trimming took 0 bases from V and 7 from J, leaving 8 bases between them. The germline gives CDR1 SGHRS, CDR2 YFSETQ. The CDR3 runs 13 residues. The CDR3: CASSLEGTNEQFF. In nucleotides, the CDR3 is TGCGCCAGCAGCTTGGAAGGGACTAATGAGCAGTTCTTC.

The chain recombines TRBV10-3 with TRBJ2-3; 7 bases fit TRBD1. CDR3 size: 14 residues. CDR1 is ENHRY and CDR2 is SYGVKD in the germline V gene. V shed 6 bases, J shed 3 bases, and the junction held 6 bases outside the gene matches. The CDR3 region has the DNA TGTGCCATCAGCTTGGCAGGGGGAACAGATACGCAGTATTTT. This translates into CAISLAGGTDTQYF.

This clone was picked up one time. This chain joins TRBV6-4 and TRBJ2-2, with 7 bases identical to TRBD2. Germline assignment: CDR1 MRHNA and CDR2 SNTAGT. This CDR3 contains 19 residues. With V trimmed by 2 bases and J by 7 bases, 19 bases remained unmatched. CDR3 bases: TGTGCCAGCAGTGACCCTAGCGGAATGGGAGTTGAGTTGGTCGGGGAGCTGTTTTTT. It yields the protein CASSDPSGMGVELVGELFF.

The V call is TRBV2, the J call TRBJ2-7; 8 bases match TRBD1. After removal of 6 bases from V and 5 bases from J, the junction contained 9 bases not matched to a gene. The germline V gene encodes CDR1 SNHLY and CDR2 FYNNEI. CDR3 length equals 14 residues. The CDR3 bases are TGTGCCAGCAGGATGACAGGGGTATTCGACGAGCAGTACTTC. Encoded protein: CASRMTGVFDEQYF.

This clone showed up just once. CDR3 DNA sequence: TGTGCCAGCAGCGCCATGACCGCTTTCTTT. Translating it yields CASSAMTAFF. The V and J genes are TRBV12-1 and TRBJ1-1. TRBV12-1 is designated a pseudogene. This CDR3 is built from 10 residues.

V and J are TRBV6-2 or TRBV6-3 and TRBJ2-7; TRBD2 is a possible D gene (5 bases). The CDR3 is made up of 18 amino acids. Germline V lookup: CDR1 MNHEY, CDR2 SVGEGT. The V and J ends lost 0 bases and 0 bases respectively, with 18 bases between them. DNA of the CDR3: TGTGCCAGCAGTTACTCGACCCATTTCGCGGACTCCTCCTACGAGCAGTACTTC. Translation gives CASSYSTHFADSSYEQYF.

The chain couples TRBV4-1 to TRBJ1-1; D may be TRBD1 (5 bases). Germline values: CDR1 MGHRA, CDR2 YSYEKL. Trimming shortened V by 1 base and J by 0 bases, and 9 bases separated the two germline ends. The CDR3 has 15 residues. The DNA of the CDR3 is TGCGCCAGCAGCCAAGGAAGACAGTTGAACACTGAAGCTTTCTTT. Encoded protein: CASSQGRQLNTEAFF.

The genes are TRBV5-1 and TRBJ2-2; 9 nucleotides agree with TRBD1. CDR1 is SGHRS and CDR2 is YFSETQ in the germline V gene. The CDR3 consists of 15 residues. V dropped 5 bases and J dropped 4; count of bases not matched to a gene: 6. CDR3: CASRRETGGTGELFF. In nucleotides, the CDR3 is TGCGCCAGCAGAAGGGAGACAGGGGGCACCGGGGAGCTGTTTTTT. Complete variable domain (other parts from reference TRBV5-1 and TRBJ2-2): KAGVTQTPRYLIKTRGQQVTLSCSPISGHRSVSWYQQTPGQGLQFLFEYFSETQRNKGNFPGRFSGRQFSNSRSEMNVSTLELGDSALYLCASRRETGGTGELFFGEGSRLTVL.